Reported below is one TCR beta chain. The antigen remains unidentified. These data come from a study of T cell repertoires in cytomegalovirus infection. Notes on the study in general: Carriers of CMV plus the relevant HLA were identified by cumulative public TCR beta family frequency.

Using its own MiXCR run on the reads, TCRdb lists one record per CDR3 protein. The table includes over 150,000 distinct CDR3 sequences, 15% to 20% detected once. The CDR3 has 14 amino acids. V lost 3 bases and J 4 bases, leaving 10 bases between the germline ends. Sequencing was performed on CD8+ T cells from PBMCs. J is TRBJ1-3 and V is TRBV12-3 or TRBV12-4; D not resolved. The TCR originated in a human donor in good health (CMV status not recorded). Some clones in this sample may be carry-over from other donors' samples. CDR3 amino acids: CASSFATTGNTIYF. As DNA, the CDR3 is TGTGCCAGCAGTTTTGCGACAACAGGAAACACCATATATTTT.